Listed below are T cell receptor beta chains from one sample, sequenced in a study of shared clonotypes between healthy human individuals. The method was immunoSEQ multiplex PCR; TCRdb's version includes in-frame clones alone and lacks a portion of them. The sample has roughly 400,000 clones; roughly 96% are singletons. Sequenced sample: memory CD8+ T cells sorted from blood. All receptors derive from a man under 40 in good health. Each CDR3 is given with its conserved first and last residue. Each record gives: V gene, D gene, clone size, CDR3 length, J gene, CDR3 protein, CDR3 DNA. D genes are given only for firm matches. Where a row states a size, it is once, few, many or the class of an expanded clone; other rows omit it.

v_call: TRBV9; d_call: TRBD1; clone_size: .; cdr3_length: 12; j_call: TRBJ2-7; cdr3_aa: CASSVTGNEQYF; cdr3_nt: TGTGCCAGCAGCGTGACAGGGAACGAGCAGTACTTC
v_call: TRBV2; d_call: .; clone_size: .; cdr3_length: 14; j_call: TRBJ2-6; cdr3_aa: CASRRGSGANVLTF; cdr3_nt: TGTGCCAGCAGACGAGGGTCCGGGGCCAACGTCCTGACTTTC
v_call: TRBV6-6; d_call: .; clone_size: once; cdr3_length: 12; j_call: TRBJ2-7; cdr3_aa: CASSYGEYEQYF; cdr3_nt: TGTGCCAGCAGTTACGGGGAGTACGAGCAGTACTTC
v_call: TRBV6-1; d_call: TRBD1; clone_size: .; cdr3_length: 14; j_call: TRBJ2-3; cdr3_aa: CASSVTGGTDTQYF; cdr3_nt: TGTGCCAGCAGTGTGACAGGGGGCACAGATACGCAGTATTTT
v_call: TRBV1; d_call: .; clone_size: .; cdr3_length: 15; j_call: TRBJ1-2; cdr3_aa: CTSGTKPGPSYGYTF; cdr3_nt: TGCACCAGCGGAACCAAACCTGGACCGAGCTATGGCTACACCTTC
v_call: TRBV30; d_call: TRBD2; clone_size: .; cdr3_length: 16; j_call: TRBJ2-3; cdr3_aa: CAWTKNGRAYTDTQYF; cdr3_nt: TGTGCCTGGACCAAAAATGGGAGGGCCTACACAGATACGCAGTATTTT
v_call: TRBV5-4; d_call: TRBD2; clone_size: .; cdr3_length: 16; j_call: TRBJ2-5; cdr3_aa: CASSLGDPAGRETQYF; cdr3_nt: TGTGCCAGCAGCTTGGGGGACCCAGCCGGGAGGGAGACCCAGTACTTC
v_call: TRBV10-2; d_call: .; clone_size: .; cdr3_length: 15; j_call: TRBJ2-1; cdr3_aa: CASRPLGSYYNEQFF; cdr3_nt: TGCGCCAGCAGACCTCTAGGAAGTTACTACAATGAGCAGTTCTTC
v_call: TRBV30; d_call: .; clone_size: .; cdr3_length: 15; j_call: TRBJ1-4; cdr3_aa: CAWSVLGGAREKLFF; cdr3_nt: TGTGCCTGGAGTGTACTCGGGGGCGCGAGAGAAAAACTGTTTTTT
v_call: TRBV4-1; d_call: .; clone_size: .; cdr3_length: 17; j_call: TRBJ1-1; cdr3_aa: CASSQVGTPGRLTEAFF; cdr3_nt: TGCGCCAGCAGCCAAGTAGGGACCCCTGGGAGGTTGACTGAAGCTTTCTTT
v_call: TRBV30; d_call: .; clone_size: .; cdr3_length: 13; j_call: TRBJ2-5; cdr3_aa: CAWSVLWGRTQYF; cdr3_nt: TGTGCCTGGAGTGTACTTTGGGGTCGGACCCAGTACTTC
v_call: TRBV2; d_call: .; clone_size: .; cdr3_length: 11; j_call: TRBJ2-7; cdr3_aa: CASSEAYEQYF; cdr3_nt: TGTGCCAGCAGTGAGGCCTACGAGCAGTACTTC
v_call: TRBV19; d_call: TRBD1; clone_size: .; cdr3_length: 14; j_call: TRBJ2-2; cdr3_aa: CASHSQGFTGELFF; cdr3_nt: TGTGCCAGTCATTCACAGGGGTTCACCGGGGAGCTGTTTTTT
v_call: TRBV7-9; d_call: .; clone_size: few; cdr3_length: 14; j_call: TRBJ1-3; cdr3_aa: CASSQRPRGNTIYF; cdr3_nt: TGTGCCAGCAGCCAGAGGCCCCGAGGAAACACCATATATTTT
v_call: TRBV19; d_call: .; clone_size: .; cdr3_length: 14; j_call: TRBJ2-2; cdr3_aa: CASRGGLNTGELFF; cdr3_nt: TGTGCCAGTAGAGGGGGGCTAAACACCGGGGAGCTGTTTTTT
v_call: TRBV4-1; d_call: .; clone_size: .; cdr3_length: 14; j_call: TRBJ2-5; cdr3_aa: CASSQGGGKETQYF; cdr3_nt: TGCGCCAGCAGCCAGGGGGGGGGCAAAGAGACCCAGTACTTC
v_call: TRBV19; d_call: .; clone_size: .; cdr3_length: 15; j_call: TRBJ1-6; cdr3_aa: CASSIYLRGNSPLHF; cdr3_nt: TGTGCCAGTAGTATTTACCTCAGAGGGAATTCACCCCTCCACTTT
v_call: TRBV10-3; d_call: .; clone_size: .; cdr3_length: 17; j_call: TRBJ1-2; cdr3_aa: CAISVNPGWEAVNGYTF; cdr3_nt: TGTGCCATCAGTGTAAATCCCGGGTGGGAGGCTGTCAATGGCTACACCTTC
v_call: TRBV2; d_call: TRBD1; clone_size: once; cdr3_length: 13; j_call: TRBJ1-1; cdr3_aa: CASKKGAGTEAFF; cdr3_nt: TGTGCCAGCAAGAAGGGGGCAGGCACTGAAGCTTTCTTT
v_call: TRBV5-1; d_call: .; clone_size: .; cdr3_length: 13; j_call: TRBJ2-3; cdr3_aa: CASSLGLADTQYF; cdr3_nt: TGCGCCAGCAGCTTGGGGCTAGCAGATACGCAGTATTTT
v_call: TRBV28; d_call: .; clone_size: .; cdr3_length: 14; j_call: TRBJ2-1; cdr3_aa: CASSGDDDYNEQFF; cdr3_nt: TGTGCCAGTAGTGGGGACGACGATTACAATGAGCAGTTCTTC
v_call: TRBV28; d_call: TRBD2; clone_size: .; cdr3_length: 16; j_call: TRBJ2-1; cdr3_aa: CASSLSGLAVYNEQFF; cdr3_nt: TGTGCCAGCAGCCTGTCCGGCCTAGCGGTATACAATGAGCAGTTCTTC
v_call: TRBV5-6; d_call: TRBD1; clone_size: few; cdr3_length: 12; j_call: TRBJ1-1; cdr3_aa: CASSPAGGKAFF; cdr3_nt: TGTGCCAGCAGCCCGGCAGGGGGGAAGGCTTTCTTT
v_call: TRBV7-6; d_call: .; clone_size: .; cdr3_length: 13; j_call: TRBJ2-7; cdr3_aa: CASSLGEIDEQYF; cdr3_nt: TGTGCCAGCAGCTTAGGGGAGATCGACGAGCAGTACTTC
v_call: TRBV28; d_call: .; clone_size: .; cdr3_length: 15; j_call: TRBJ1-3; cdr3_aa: CASSLRGGRSNTIYF; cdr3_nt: TGTGCCAGCAGTTTACGGGGGGGCCGTTCAAACACCATATATTTT
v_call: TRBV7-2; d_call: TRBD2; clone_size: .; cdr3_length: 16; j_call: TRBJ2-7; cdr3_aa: CASSLPGLAGRHEQYF; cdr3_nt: TGTGCCAGCAGCTTACCGGGACTAGCGGGAAGGCACGAGCAGTACTTC
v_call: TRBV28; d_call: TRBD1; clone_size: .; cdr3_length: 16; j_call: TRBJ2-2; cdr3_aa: CASSFGETGGTGELFF; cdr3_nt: TGTGCCAGCAGTTTTGGGGAGACAGGGGGCACCGGGGAGCTGTTTTTT
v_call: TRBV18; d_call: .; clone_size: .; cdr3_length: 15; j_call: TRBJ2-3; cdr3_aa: CASSPLAGRTDTQYF; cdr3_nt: TGTGCCAGCTCACCCCTGGCAGGACGGACAGATACGCAGTATTTT
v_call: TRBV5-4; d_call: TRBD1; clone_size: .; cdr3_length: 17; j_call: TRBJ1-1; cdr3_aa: CASSPFRDRGLNTEAFF; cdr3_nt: TGTGCCAGCAGCCCCTTCCGGGACAGGGGGCTGAACACTGAAGCTTTCTTT
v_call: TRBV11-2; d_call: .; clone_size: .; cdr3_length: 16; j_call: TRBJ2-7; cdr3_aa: CASSLAPLGSSYEQYF; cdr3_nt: TGTGCCAGCAGCTTAGCACCCCTCGGGAGCTCCTACGAGCAGTACTTC
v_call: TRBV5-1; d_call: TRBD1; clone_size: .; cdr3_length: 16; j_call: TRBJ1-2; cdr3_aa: CASSQGQGIPNYGYTF; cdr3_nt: TGCGCCAGCAGCCAGGGACAGGGAATCCCTAACTATGGCTACACCTTC
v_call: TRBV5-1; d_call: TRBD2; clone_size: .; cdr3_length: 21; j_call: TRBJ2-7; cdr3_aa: CASSPRTSVAGTSGRIYEQYF; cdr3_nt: TGCGCCAGCAGCCCACGGACGTCAGTGGCCGGGACTAGCGGGAGAATCTACGAGCAGTACTTC
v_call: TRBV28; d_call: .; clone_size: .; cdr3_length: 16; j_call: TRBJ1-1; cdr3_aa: CASSFPASGLGTEAFF; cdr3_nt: TGTGCCAGCAGTTTTCCCGCATCCGGCTTGGGGACTGAAGCTTTCTTT
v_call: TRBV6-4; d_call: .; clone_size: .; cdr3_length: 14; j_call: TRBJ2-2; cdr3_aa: CASSDGQGTGELFF; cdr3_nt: TGTGCCAGCAGTGACGGGCAGGGCACCGGGGAGCTGTTTTTT